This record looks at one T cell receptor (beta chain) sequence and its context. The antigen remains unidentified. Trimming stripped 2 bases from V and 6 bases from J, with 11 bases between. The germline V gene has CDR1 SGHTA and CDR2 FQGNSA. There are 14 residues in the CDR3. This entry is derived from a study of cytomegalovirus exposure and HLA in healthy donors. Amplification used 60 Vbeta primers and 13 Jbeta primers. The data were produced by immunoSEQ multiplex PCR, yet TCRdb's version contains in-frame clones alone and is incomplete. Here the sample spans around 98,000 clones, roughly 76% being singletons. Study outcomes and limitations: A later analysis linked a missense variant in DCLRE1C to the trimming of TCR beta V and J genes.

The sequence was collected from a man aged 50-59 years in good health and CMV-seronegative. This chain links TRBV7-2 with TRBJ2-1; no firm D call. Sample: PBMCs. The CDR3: CASSLISWANEQFF. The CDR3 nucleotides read TGTGCCAGCAGCTTAATCTCGTGGGCCAATGAGCAGTTCTTC.